This T cell receptor beta chain was captured in a study of T-cell reconstitution after alpha-beta-depleted transplantation in children (dated by TCRdb to about 2016). Study-wide context: Using TCR repertoire profiling, the study followed T-cell immune reconstitution in a quantitative way in children after TCRalphabeta/CD19-depleted allogeneic hematopoietic cell transplantation.

Trimming takes 6 bases from V and 5 bases from J, and the germline ends sit 8 bases apart. Based on the germline V gene, the CDR1 and CDR2 sequences are SQVTM and ANQGSEA. The CDR3, from cysteine to phenylalanine, totals 10 residues. Of the read, only the CDR3 DNA is kept; its 30 bases are in frame from base 1. Remarks on this clonotype: The antigen this receptor binds is unknown. No base quality information exists; no much larger clone differs at one position.

Receptors were amplified or captured by PCR. The instrument was an Illumina HiSeq 2500. TCR libraries were prepared with molecular barcoding, using unique molecular identifiers to normalize TCRbeta repertoire quantification. The public reads were run again by TCRdb, first through fastp at Q25 and then through MiXCR, and only productive beta chains were kept. Entries that share a CDR3 protein sequence are merged under the most common genes and DNA. The sample profile shows about 540,000 distinct CDR3 sequences; approximately 20% of them were found once. 3% to 3.5% of the sample lies in the top ten. This receptor was identified in a human donor who donated a stem cell graft to a child with acute lymphoblastic leukemia. The V and J segments used are TRBV29-1 and TRBJ2-7; the D gene is perhaps TRBD1, from 5 matching bases. The material was PBMCs from the stem cell graft donor, obtained from the stem cell graft. In nucleotides, the sequence is TGCAGCGTCGTCAGGGACGAGCAGTACTTC. Translated, this is CSVVRDEQYF.